This TCR beta chain was sequenced for a study of blood T cell repertoires in COVID-19. Study overall: In each case, the material was cDNA or gDNA derived from T cells, B-cell-depleted T cells, or PBMCs.

As processed by the authors: Estimates of nucleated cell counts were drawn from the amplification of reference gene primers. Sequencing was performed with immunoSEQ multiplex PCR; in TCRdb, only in-frame clones are kept and a portion is missing. V, J and clone size are taken as reported in that table, and D and trimming were inferred from the DNA itself. The sample includes tens of thousands of clones, less than 85% of them seen just once. In germline, CDR1 is SGHTA, CDR2 FQGNSA. This CDR3 is built from 14 residues. V shed 6 bases, J shed 4 bases, and the junction held 6 bases outside the gene matches.

The sequence was obtained from an elderly woman with acute or convalescent COVID-19. The chain employs TRBV7-2 and TRBJ2-7, with 10 bases matching TRBD2. Sequencing was performed on peripheral blood. The CDR3 DNA reads TGTGCCAGCAGGTTACTAGCGGGGTCTTACGAGCAGTACTTC. Protein: CASRLLAGSYEQYF.